This T cell receptor beta chain was observed in a study of human T cells and chemical hapten exposure. Findings and caveats of the study: TCRs at a frequency above 1 in 1000 stayed unchanged with DPC sensitization.

Time point given: healthy volunteer bleed at 6 weeks. Unseparated into fractions, whole blood served as the source from which total RNA was extracted. Within the library, unique molecular identifiers were attached to each individual cDNA molecule. TCRdb reanalysed the RACE reads using MiXCR and keeps one entry per CDR3 protein. The sample holds 50,000 to 70,000 distinct CDR3 sequences, about 6% seen once. This clonotype was seen many times. The target antigen is unknown. This clonotype was sampled from a female donor in good health. Some clones in this sample may be carry-over from other donors' samples. The material sequenced was whole blood.

CDR3: CSAILSSSGPGELFF. The CDR3, as DNA: TGCAGTGCTATCCTTTCCTCTAGCGGGCCCGGGGAGCTGTTTTTT. This chain connects TRBV20-1 to TRBJ2-2; 8 bases line up with TRBD2. Germline V gene sequence: CDR1 DFQATT, CDR2 SNEGSKA (reference sequence). V shed 4 bases and J 6 bases; nucleotides not matched to a gene: 10. This CDR3 contains 15 residues.